These 20 T cell receptor beta chains were all obtained from the same sample, sequenced in a study of CD8 T cells in ankylosing spondylitis. TCRdb passed the 5' RACE reads through MiXCR, listing each CDR3 protein once. This table has hundreds of thousands of distinct CDR3 sequences, roughly 24% appearing once. Sample: blood, either unsorted or a sorted T cell fraction (not recorded which). The receptors were sampled from a male donor with ankylosing spondylitis or in good health (not recorded which).

This clonotype was counted ten times or more. The rearrangement links TRBV6-1 to TRBJ2-2, with D perhaps matching TRBD1 or TRBD2 (7 bases each). Germline V gene lookup returns CDR1 MNHNS and CDR2 SASEGT. CDR3 length: 18 residues. The germline V and J ends were trimmed by 5 bases and 7 bases, with 26 bases remaining between them. The CDR3 DNA follows: TGTGCCAGCAGTACCCCTTACGGGGGAGGGGGCTTGGACGGGGAGCTGTTTTTT. It encodes CASSTPYGGGGLDGELFF.

This clonotype came up many times. The chain employs TRBV7-2 and TRBJ2-1, with no clear D. The CDR3 has 11 amino acids. V was pared by 5 bases and J by 7 bases, with 6 bases between. The germline gives CDR1 SGHTA, CDR2 FQGNSA. The CDR3 is CASSGRNEQFF. CDR3 DNA sequence: TGTGCCAGCAGCGGGCGAAATGAGCAGTTCTTC.

In this sample, this clonotype turned up many times. The V call is TRBV6-2 or TRBV6-3, the J call TRBJ2-1, with 13 bases lining up with TRBD2. Germline V lookup: CDR1 MNHEY, CDR2 SVGEGT. The CDR3 totals 16 residues. V shed 7 bases, J shed 6 bases, and the junction held 9 bases outside the gene matches. CDR3 protein: CASTTPGLAGINEQFF. The DNA for the CDR3 is TGTGCCAGCACAACACCGGGACTAGCGGGGATCAATGAGCAGTTCTTC.

The rearrangement joins TRBV6-1 to TRBJ2-1; 7 bases fit TRBD2. This CDR3 region has 16 residues. After removal of 7 bases from V and 3 bases from J, the junction contained 12 bases not matched to a gene. Germline lookup yields CDR1 MNHNS and CDR2 SASEGT. The CDR3 DNA reads TGTGCCAGCACCACTCGGGGAGGGGCGATCTACAATGAGCAGTTCTTC. It specifies CASTTRGGAIYNEQFF.

At least ten counts were recorded for this clonotype. The chain employs TRBV12-3 or TRBV12-4 and TRBJ2-1; no clear D. V lost 7 bases to trimming and J lost 3 bases, with 7 bases between them. The CDR3 totals 12 residues. The CDR3 loop is CASNSGYNEQFF. CDR3 sequence (DNA): TGTGCCAGCAATTCGGGCTACAATGAGCAGTTCTTC.

The chain employs TRBV29-1 and TRBJ2-4; D is unclear. CDR1 and CDR2 (germline): SQVTM, ANQGSEA. V dropped 2 bases and J dropped 0 bases, with 8 bases sitting between them. This CDR3 is built from 14 residues. CDR3 sequence reads: CSVELRLAKNIQYF. CDR3 nucleotides: TGCAGCGTTGAATTGCGGTTAGCCAAAAACATTCAGTACTTC.

The sample holds a few counts of this clonotype. The rearrangement links TRBV4-1 to TRBJ2-6; 7 positions match TRBD2. V was clipped by 3 bases and J by 4 bases; unmatched bases: 9. Germline assignment: CDR1 MGHRA and CDR2 YSYEKL. The CDR3 contains 17 residues. The CDR3 sequence: CASSQGGGPSGANVLTF. The CDR3 DNA sequence: TGCGCCAGCAGCCAGGGCGGGGGACCAAGCGGGGCCAACGTCCTGACTTTC.

This clonotype occurred many times. The V call is TRBV20-1, the J call TRBJ1-5; TRBD1 matches at 7 bases. This CDR3 comprises 16 residues. Trimming removed 6 bases from V and 6 bases from J; junction bases left unmatched: 17. Germline V CDR1 and CDR2: DFQATT, SNEGSKA (reference sequence). The CDR3 nucleotides are TGCAGTGCCCCCCCAGGGGGGGCGCTAATTGGTCAGCCCCAGCATTTT. Translating gives CSAPPGGALIGQPQHF.

This clonotype showed up just a few times. The chain carries TRBV28 and TRBJ2-2, with 13 bases aligning to TRBD2. Germline-derived CDR1 and CDR2 are MDHEN and SYDVKM. The J segment lost 3 bases and the V segment lost 4 bases, leaving 11 bases of the junction unmatched. The CDR3 has 19 amino acids. The CDR3 sequence: CASSSPPWTSGSDTGELFF. The DNA for the CDR3 is TGTGCCAGCAGTTCCCCTCCTTGGACTAGCGGGAGTGACACCGGGGAGCTGTTTTTT.

The chain joins TRBV12-3 or TRBV12-4 to TRBJ1-1, with D unresolved. CDR3 length: 12 amino acids. Deletions cut 2 bases from V and 7 bases from J, with 8 bases between. CDR3 amino acids: CASSLRLNEAFF. The DNA of the CDR3 is TGTGCCAGCAGTTTACGACTCAATGAAGCTTTCTTT.

The chain employs TRBV24-1 and TRBJ2-1; D uncertain. V shed 3 bases and J shed 7 bases, with 21 bases lying between them. CDR1 is KGHDR and CDR2 is SFDVKD in the germline V gene. This CDR3 region has 17 residues. CDR3 nucleotide sequence: TGTGCCACCAGTGATCATATTGGCCAAGGGATCCCTAATGAGCAGTTCTTC. Its protein is CATSDHIGQGIPNEQFF.

This clonotype has at least ten counts. DNA of the CDR3: TGCGCCAGCAGCTTGGAAGGGAATCAGAAAAACATTCAGTACTTC. Translated, it gives CASSLEGNQKNIQYF. The chain is built from TRBV5-1 and TRBJ2-4; D remains ambiguous. The germline V gene has CDR1 SGHRS and CDR2 YFSETQ. This CDR3 is 15 amino acids long. V was clipped by 0 bases and J by 4 bases, with 11 bases between them.

In this sample, this clonotype turned up once. The chain uses TRBV7-3 and TRBJ2-3; D call uncertain. The CDR3 has 15 amino acids. V lost 5 bases and J lost 0, with 12 bases in between. In germline, CDR1 is SGHTA, CDR2 FQGTGA. DNA of the CDR3: TGTGCCAGCAGCCTCCGCCGGGTTAGCACAGATACGCAGTATTTT. It is translated as CASSLRRVSTDTQYF.

In this sample, this clonotype turned up many times. The J gene is TRBJ1-5, the V gene TRBV18; no clear D. The CDR3 has 13 amino acids. V dropped 4 bases and J dropped 4 bases, with 8 bases sitting between them. Germline V CDR1 and CDR2: KGHSH, LQKENI. DNA of the CDR3: TGTGCCAGCTCACAAGGGTTAAATCAGCCCCAGCATTTT. This translates into CASSQGLNQPQHF.

This clonotype occurred many times. Written as DNA, the CDR3 is TGTGCCACAAATGGGGCCGGGGAGCTGTTTTTT. It yields the protein CATNGAGELFF. This sequence joins TRBV3-1 and TRBJ2-2, with no clear D. Germline CDR1 is LGHDT and CDR2 is YNNKEL (reference sequence). This CDR3 is built from 11 residues. The V and J ends lost 10 bases and 6 bases respectively, with 9 bases between them. Using reference TRBV3-1 and TRBJ2-2 for the parts outside the CDR3, the full variable domain is DTAVSQTPKYLVTQMGNDKSIKCEQNLGHDTMYWYKQDSKKFLKIMFSYNNKELIINETVPNRFSPKSPDKAHLNLHINSLELGDSAVYFCATNGAGELFFGEGSRLTVL.

This clonotype was seen repeatedly, ten times or more. This chain connects TRBV5-1 to TRBJ2-1; D is unclear. CDR1 and CDR2 (germline): SGHRS, YFSETQ. The CDR3 spans 11 residues. Trimming removed 4 bases at V and 12 bases at J, with 11 bases between. CDR3 in amino acids: CASSKLGSQFF. CDR3 coding DNA: TGCGCCAGCAGCAAGTTAGGCTCGCAGTTCTTC.

The rearrangement joins TRBV20-1 to TRBJ1-1; D is ambiguous. Trimming cost V 1 base and J 3 bases, with 18 bases left between them. Germline V lookup: CDR1 DFQATT, CDR2 SNEGSKA (reference sequence). The CDR3 spans 16 residues. The CDR3 spells CSARGSSAGIHTEAFF. In nucleotides, the CDR3 is TGCAGTGCTAGAGGATCAAGTGCAGGTATACACACTGAAGCTTTCTTT.

The V call is TRBV7-2, the J call TRBJ2-4, with D possibly TRBD1 on 6 matching bases. V lost 5 bases to trimming and J lost 6 bases, with 11 bases between them. The CDR3 consists of 13 residues. In germline, CDR1 is SGHTA, CDR2 FQGNSA. CDR3 nucleotides: TGTGCCAGCAGCCCGGTGACAGGAAACATTCAGTACTTC. The encoded protein is CASSPVTGNIQYF.

This chain links TRBV28 with TRBJ2-2; TRBD1 matches at 7 bases. The CDR3 has 16 residues. V gave up 6 bases and J gave up 4 bases; unmatched junction bases: 11. CDR1 and CDR2 from the germline V gene are MDHEN and SYDVKM. This CDR3 is CASRTTGAVGTGELFF. CDR3 nucleotide sequence: TGTGCCAGCAGAACAACAGGGGCTGTCGGCACCGGGGAGCTGTTTTTT.

The table lists this clonotype with a few counts. The chain joins TRBV20-1 to TRBJ2-7, with TRBD2 matching over 13 bases. The CDR3 length is 15 residues. V trimming: 4 bases; J trimming: 6 bases; junction bases outside the gene matches: 9. Per germline, CDR1 DFQATT and CDR2 SNEGSKA (reference sequence). CDR3 nucleotides: TGCAGTGCTATTCCCCGACGGACTAGCGGGAGCGAGCAGTACTTC. It yields the protein CSAIPRRTSGSEQYF.